A single sample is the source of the 2 T cell receptor beta chains below, sequenced in a study of response to subunit inactivated influenza vaccine. TCRdb re-called the RT-PCR reads through MiXCR, storing one row per CDR3 protein. The table has about 310,000 distinct CDR3 sequences, 21% seen once. Sequencing was performed on PBMCs from blood, taken around 22 months after vaccination. The receptors originated from a man aged 45 to 70 who received an inactivated influenza vaccine.

This clonotype was counted between two and nine times. The chain is built from TRBV20-1 and TRBJ1-6; weak D call: TRBD1 (5 bases). The CDR3 length is 14 residues. CDR1 is DFQATT and CDR2 is SNEGSKA in the germline V gene (reference sequence). V shed 6 bases and J shed 7 bases, with 16 bases lying between them. DNA for the CDR3: TGCAGTGCGCACCTCGGGACCAGAAATTCACCCCTCCACTTT. Residues: CSAHLGTRNSPLHF.

This clonotype was seen a handful of times. A much larger clone is a single base away; this may be a read error. The gene calls are TRBV18 and TRBJ1-6; D gene uncertain. The CDR3 covers 14 residues. The germline gives CDR1 KGHSH, CDR2 LQKENI. CDR3 in amino acids: CASSPTFGNSPIHF. The CDR3 bases are TGTGCCAGCTCACCTACGTTCGGCAATTCACCCATCCACTTT.